This section outlines one T cell receptor (beta chain) sequence together with its context. The antigen is undetermined. Then a second PCR, running about 6 to 12 cycles, was carried out with a sample-barcoded 5' primer and a J-beta primer mix. Unique molecular identifiers of 12 random nucleotides labeled each cDNA. TCRdb ran MiXCR on the 5' RACE reads and lists one entry per CDR3 protein. The sample has 550,000 to 750,000 distinct CDR3 sequences, about 21% seen once. The sample originates from a study of blood T cells in healthy people across ages. Regarding the study as a whole: Diversity figures derived from one million T cells were judged to underestimate the true value. Higher naive T cell percentage went strongly together with higher TCR beta diversity. In the absence of known donor CMV status, changes in expanded clonotypes were possibly confounded.

V trimming: 7 bases; J trimming: 9 bases; junction bases outside the gene matches: 16. The CDR3 consists of 16 residues. This sequence joins TRBV12-3 or TRBV12-4 and TRBJ2-7; 12 bases align to TRBD2. The clonotype was recovered from an older man in good health. Sequenced material: blood. This CDR3 reads CASTDSLLAGGVGQYF. The CDR3 coding sequence is TGTGCCAGCACCGACTCCTTACTAGCGGGAGGAGTTGGGCAGTACTTC.